Presented here are 23 T cell receptor beta chains from one specimen sequenced in a study of somatic mutations in cytotoxic T cells in rheumatoid arthritis. Profiled with immunoSEQ multiplex PCR; TCRdb holds only in-frame clones, not every one. The sample contains around 12,000 clones, around 80% of which appear only once. Material for sequencing was CD8+ T cells sorted from blood. Receptor source: an adult with rheumatoid arthritis.

The rearrangement joins TRBV10-3 to TRBJ2-7; the match to TRBD1 covers 7 bases. Germline-derived CDR1 and CDR2 are ENHRY and SYGVKD. CDR3 size: 14 residues. V was clipped by 3 bases and J by 4 bases; unmatched bases: 6. CDR3: CAISEVSRGYEQYF. CDR3 in DNA: TGTGCCATCAGTGAAGTAAGCAGGGGGTACGAGCAGTACTTC.

The chain uses TRBV5-8 and TRBJ2-2, with 8 bases lining up with TRBD1. V dropped 4 bases and J dropped 4; count of bases not matched to a gene: 6. Germline V gives CDR1 SGHTS, CDR2 YDEGEE. The CDR3 has 15 amino acids. The CDR3 sequence is CASSQTGVRTGELFF. In DNA, the CDR3 is TGTGCCAGCAGCCAGACAGGGGTTCGCACCGGGGAGCTGTTTTTT. Full variable domain (rest looked up from reference TRBV5-8 and TRBJ2-2): EAGVTQSPTHLIKTRGQQATLRCSPISGHTSVYWYQQALGLGLQFLLWYDEGEERNRGNFPPRFSGRQFPNYSSELNVNALELEDSALYLCASSQTGVRTGELFFGEGSRLTVL.

CDR3 sequence: CASSSPGAGKTYEQYF. The CDR3 DNA reads as TGTGCCAGCAGCTCCCCTGGGGCAGGGAAAACCTACGAGCAGTACTTC. The chain employs TRBV5-5 and TRBJ2-7, with D possibly matching TRBD1 (5 bases). Looked up from germline, CDR1 is SGHKS and CDR2 is YYEKEE (reference sequence). V dropped 3 bases and J dropped 2 bases, with 18 bases sitting between them. The CDR3 runs 16 residues.

This chain connects TRBV29-1 to TRBJ1-5, with a possible D match to TRBD1 (5 bases). V dropped 4 bases and J dropped 4 bases, with 14 bases sitting between them. The CDR3 spans 14 residues. Germline V CDR1 and CDR2: SQVTM, ANQGSEA. The CDR3 DNA is TGCAGCGTTGCGATCGAGGGGCGAAATCAGCCCCAGCATTTT. This codes for CSVAIEGRNQPQHF.

In its sample, this clone was seen once. The V gene is TRBV13, the J gene TRBJ2-4; D is possibly TRBD1 (5 bases). This CDR3 has 16 amino acids. Germline values: CDR1 PRHDT, CDR2 FYEKMQ (reference sequence). With 5 bases removed from V and 0 bases from J, the gap between germline ends came to 14 bases. Written as DNA, the CDR3 is TGTGCCAGCAGCCCGTGGACATCTCTAGCCAAAAACATTCAGTACTTC. Translation gives CASSPWTSLAKNIQYF.

Here the CDR3 DNA reads TGTGCCAGCAGCTTAGGGACAGGGGAAGCTTTCTTT. This gives the protein CASSLGTGEAFF. V gene TRBV7-9 combines with J gene TRBJ1-1, with TRBD1 matching 8 bases. V was clipped by 1 base and J by 8 bases; unmatched bases: 0. Germline CDR1 is SEHNR and CDR2 is FQNEAQ (reference sequence). The CDR3 contains 12 residues.

This clone was detected only a few times. The gene calls are TRBV15 and TRBJ2-2, with D possibly being TRBD1 (6 bases). The CDR3 is 16 residues long. Trimming removed 4 bases at V and 6 bases at J, with 18 bases between. CDR1 and CDR2 (germline): LNHNV, YYDKDF (reference sequence). CDR3: CATSTLSGESAGELFF. The CDR3 bases are TGTGCCACCAGCACCCTGTCAGGGGAGAGCGCCGGGGAGCTGTTTTTT.

The V gene is TRBV13, the J gene TRBJ2-7, with TRBD1 matching 11 bases. The CDR3 extends over 15 amino acids. Germline V gene sequence: CDR1 PRHDT, CDR2 FYEKMQ (reference sequence). V lost 0 bases and J lost 6; bases outside the gene matches: 4. CDR3 region: CASSLGGQGDSEQYF. The CDR3 DNA reads as TGTGCCAGCAGCTTAGGGGGACAGGGGGATAGCGAGCAGTACTTC.

The V and J genes are TRBV5-1 and TRBJ2-1; no firm D call. The V gene lost 1 base and the J gene lost 6 bases, with 2 bases spanning the gap. The CDR3 length is 11 residues. CDR1 is SGHRS, CDR2 YFSETQ, per germline. CDR3 in amino acids: CASSLSNEQFF. The CDR3 nucleotides read TGCGCCAGCAGCTTGAGCAATGAGCAGTTCTTC. The full variable domain, rest sourced from reference TRBV5-1 and TRBJ2-1, is KAGVTQTPRYLIKTRGQQVTLSCSPISGHRSVSWYQQTPGQGLQFLFEYFSETQRNKGNFPGRFSGRQFSNSRSEMNVSTLELGDSALYLCASSLSNEQFFGPGTRLTVL.

J is TRBJ1-2 and V is TRBV9; perhaps TRBD1 as D (5 bases). This CDR3 contains 14 residues. Germline CDR1 reads SGDLS; CDR2 reads YYNGEE. V lost 5 bases and J lost 5, with 16 bases in between. In DNA form, the CDR3 reads TGTGCCAGCAGGAAAGGGACGGATCTATATGGCTACACCTTC. Translating it yields CASRKGTDLYGYTF.

The gene calls are TRBV9 and TRBJ1-1, with 7 bases identical to TRBD1. The ends lost 3 bases at V and 3 bases at J; junction bases unmatched: 14. Looked up from germline, CDR1 is SGDLS and CDR2 is YYNGEE. This CDR3 spans 17 amino acids. The CDR3 sequence is CASSAFPGQYFDTEAFF. CDR3 nucleotides: TGTGCCAGCAGCGCTTTTCCGGGACAGTACTTCGACACTGAAGCTTTCTTT.

The CDR3 spells CASSLEGAGELFF. CDR3 in DNA: TGCGCCAGCAGCTTGGAGGGGGCCGGGGAGCTGTTTTTT. The J gene is TRBJ2-2, the V gene TRBV5-1, with a possible D match to TRBD1 (6 bases). This CDR3 spans 13 amino acids. V gave up 0 bases and J gave up 6 bases, with 6 bases separating them. From germline, CDR1 is SGHRS and CDR2 YFSETQ.

This rearrangement joins TRBV11-2 to TRBJ2-7; 11 nucleotides align to TRBD1. The V gene end was trimmed by 1 base and the J gene end by 6 bases; junction bases not matched to a gene: 2. Germline-derived CDR1 and CDR2 are SGHAT and FQNNGV. The CDR3 extends over 14 amino acids. CDR3 DNA: TGTGCCAGCAGCTTAGGGACAGGGGGCTTCGAGCAGTACTTC. Amino acid sequence: CASSLGTGGFEQYF.

The V gene is TRBV6-5, the J gene TRBJ2-7, with D perhaps being TRBD1 or TRBD2 (5 bases each). Germline CDR1 reads MNHEY; CDR2 reads SVGAGI. The CDR3 sequence is 14 residues long. V dropped 9 bases and J dropped 3 bases, with 18 bases sitting between them. Written as DNA, the CDR3 is TGTGCCAGTCATAACCGGGACCTTAACTACGAGCAGTACTTC. It is translated as CASHNRDLNYEQYF.

V usage is TRBV4-1 and J usage is TRBJ2-3; no reliable D call. This CDR3 is built from 15 residues. Germline lookup yields CDR1 MGHRA and CDR2 YSYEKL. Trimming took 3 bases from V and 1 from J, leaving 11 bases between them. CDR3 DNA: TGCGCCAGCAGCCAGGCGCTCTGGGGCACAGATACGCAGTATTTT. Protein sequence: CASSQALWGTDTQYF.

CDR3 nucleotides: TGTGCCAGCAGTCTACTGACAGGGCCAACTAATGAAAAACTGTTTTTT. Its translation is CASSLLTGPTNEKLFF. The chain joins TRBV28 to TRBJ1-4, with 7 bases aligning to TRBD1. This CDR3 is 16 amino acids long. From germline, CDR1 is MDHEN and CDR2 SYDVKM. V shed 5 bases, J shed 0 bases, and the junction held 6 bases outside the gene matches.

This clone came up a few times. V is TRBV7-9 and J is TRBJ2-1; D uncertain. This CDR3 is built from 14 residues. V was shortened by 1 base and J by 0 bases, with 4 bases between the two germline ends. Germline V gene sequence: CDR1 SEHNR, CDR2 FQNEAQ (reference sequence). The CDR3: CASSLESSYNEQFF. Written as DNA, the CDR3 is TGTGCCAGCAGCTTAGAGAGCTCCTACAATGAGCAGTTCTTC.

J is TRBJ1-2 and V is TRBV11-2; no clear D. The germline V and J ends were trimmed by 2 bases and 8 bases, with 12 bases remaining between them. Germline-derived CDR1 and CDR2 are SGHAT and FQNNGV. The CDR3 contains 13 residues. CDR3 in amino acids: CASSLSWAGGYTF. The CDR3 DNA reads as TGTGCCAGCAGCTTATCCTGGGCGGGAGGCTACACCTTC.

The V and J genes are TRBV29-1 and TRBJ1-1, with 7 bases lining up with TRBD1. Trimming cost V 2 bases and J 3 bases; bases outside gene matches: 0. The CDR3 spans 12 residues. CDR1 SQVTM and CDR2 ANQGSEA come from the germline V gene. Written as DNA, the CDR3 is TGCAGCGTTGAACAGGGGGACACTGAAGCTTTCTTT. Translating gives CSVEQGDTEAFF.

This clone occurred a few times. The chain is built from TRBV6-1 and TRBJ2-7; D may be TRBD1 (6 bases). Per germline, CDR1 MNHNS and CDR2 SASEGT. The V and J ends lost 3 bases and 2 bases respectively, with 8 bases between them. The CDR3 is made up of 13 amino acids. CDR3 DNA: TGTGCCAGCAGTGACAGGGGCGCCTACGAGCAGTACTTC. It encodes CASSDRGAYEQYF.

The chain carries TRBV5-8 and TRBJ2-7; D may be TRBD1 (6 bases). CDR1 and CDR2 (germline): SGHTS, YDEGEE. The CDR3 spans 14 residues. Trimming removed 2 bases at V and 2 bases at J, with 11 bases between. The CDR3 nucleotides read TGTGCCAGCAGCTTAGGGGGTACTGCCTACGAGCAGTACTTC. Encoded protein: CASSLGGTAYEQYF.

The gene calls are TRBV9 and TRBJ2-7, with D perhaps matching TRBD2 (7 bases). This CDR3 comprises 14 residues. V lost 3 bases and J 2 bases, leaving 12 bases between the germline ends. Looked up from germline, CDR1 is SGDLS and CDR2 is YYNGEE. Written as DNA, the CDR3 is TGTGCCAGCAGCGAGGGGGGGGTTCCCTACGAGCAGTACTTC. Protein: CASSEGGVPYEQYF.

Points on this clone: This specimen includes other DNA sequences encoding the same CDR3. This chain joins TRBV7-9 and TRBJ2-5; D is unclear. CDR3 length equals 14 residues. Trimming removed 1 base at V and 3 bases at J, with 9 bases between. Germline V gene lookup returns CDR1 SEHNR and CDR2 FQNEAQ (reference sequence). CDR3 in DNA: TGTGCCAGCAGCTTAGGCCCATTCGAAGAGACCCAGTACTTC. Translation: CASSLGPFEETQYF.